The 28 T cell receptor beta chains given below trace back to one sample, sequenced in a study of shared clonotypes between healthy human individuals. The data were produced by immunoSEQ multiplex PCR, yet TCRdb's version contains in-frame clones alone and is incomplete. In the table there are hundreds of thousands of clones, almost 97% of which are singletons. Sequencing input: naive CD4+ T cells sorted from blood. Subset denoted: CD45RA+ positively selected. All receptors come from a woman aged 30 to 39 in good health.

V gene TRBV2 combines with J gene TRBJ2-5, with 7 bases identical to TRBD2. CDR3 length: 13 residues. Germline V gene lookup returns CDR1 SNHLY and CDR2 FYNNEI. Trimming at V came to 5 bases and at J to 5 bases, leaving 5 bases not matched to a gene. The CDR3 protein is CASSWTRPETQYF. For the CDR3, the DNA is TGTGCCAGCAGTTGGACTAGGCCTGAGACCCAGTACTTC.

DNA for the CDR3: TGTGCCAGCAGTTTAGGGGGGGGCCCCTATGGCTACACCTTC. Its translation: CASSLGGGPYGYTF. The chain couples TRBV28 to TRBJ1-2; maybe TRBD1 (6 bases). The CDR3 runs to 14 residues. Trimming cost V 2 bases and J 4 bases, with 11 bases left between them. Germline lookup yields CDR1 MDHEN and CDR2 SYDVKM.

V is TRBV28 and J is TRBJ1-2; D may be TRBD1 (5 bases). The CDR3 contains 14 residues. Trimming pared 7 bases from V and 5 bases from J, leaving 17 bases between. Looked up from germline, CDR1 is MDHEN and CDR2 is SYDVKM. The CDR3 protein is CASTRSGAGYGYTF. The DNA for the CDR3 is TGTGCCAGCACCCGGAGTGGGGCAGGGTATGGCTACACCTTC.

The chain combines TRBV5-8 with TRBJ2-3; D call uncertain. This CDR3 spans 15 amino acids. Germline V gene sequence: CDR1 SGHTS, CDR2 YDEGEE. The V end lost 0 bases, the J end lost 2 bases, and 10 bases lay between the germline ends. CDR3 residues: CASSLVRRYTDTQYF. As DNA, the CDR3 is TGTGCCAGCAGCTTGGTCAGGCGGTACACAGATACGCAGTATTTT.

The chain recombines TRBV28 with TRBJ1-2; 7 bases fit TRBD1. Germline values: CDR1 MDHEN, CDR2 SYDVKM. This CDR3 is built from 13 residues. The J segment lost 4 bases and the V segment lost 6 bases, leaving 5 bases of the junction unmatched. Here the CDR3 reads CASSSRQGYGYTF. The CDR3 coding sequence is TGTGCCAGCAGCTCCAGACAGGGCTATGGCTACACCTTC.

A single count supports this clone. In DNA form, the CDR3 reads TGTGCCTGGAGAAGTAGCGGGAGTCTCCAGTTCTTC. Translation: CAWRSSGSLQFF. The V gene is TRBV30, the J gene TRBJ2-1; 9 bases are a match to TRBD2. V was clipped by 3 bases and J by 13 bases; unmatched bases: 7. This CDR3 is 12 amino acids long. Germline loops: CDR1 GTSNPN, CDR2 SVGIG (reference sequence).

The chain combines TRBV18 with TRBJ2-3, with D perhaps matching TRBD1 (6 bases). Per the germline V gene, CDR1 is KGHSH and CDR2 is LQKENI. V was trimmed by 3 bases and J by 0 bases, leaving 10 bases between them. The CDR3 runs 15 residues. This CDR3 reads CASSPRTASTDTQYF. CDR3 in DNA: TGTGCCAGCTCACCGAGGACAGCTAGCACAGATACGCAGTATTTT.

This chain connects TRBV29-1 to TRBJ2-1, with 7 bases lining up with TRBD2. The CDR3 is made up of 14 amino acids. Per the germline V gene, CDR1 is SQVTM and CDR2 is ANQGSEA. V lost 5 bases to trimming and J lost 4 bases; unmatched junction nucleotides: 8. The CDR3 DNA reads as TGCAGCGTTCATCGACGGGGGGATTACAATGAGCAGTTCTTC. Amino acids: CSVHRRGDYNEQFF.

The rearrangement joins TRBV7-9 to TRBJ2-1; 7 bases map to TRBD2. Germline values: CDR1 SEHNR, CDR2 FQNEAQ (reference sequence). Unmatched junction bases numbered 11, after V lost 3 bases and J lost 6 bases. CDR3 length: 16 amino acids. Here the CDR3 reads CASSFYIGGGGNEQFF. Written as DNA, the CDR3 is TGTGCCAGCAGCTTCTATATTGGCGGGGGAGGCAATGAGCAGTTCTTC.

The rearrangement links TRBV7-9 to TRBJ2-7; TRBD1 might be the D (6 bases). Trimming shortened V by 5 bases and J by 2 bases, and 19 bases separated the two germline ends. The CDR3 consists of 16 residues. Germline V gene lookup returns CDR1 SEHNR and CDR2 FQNEAQ (reference sequence). As DNA, the CDR3 is TGTGCCAGCAGCCCTCCCCGCGCGGACAGACCCTACGAGCAGTACTTC. This translates into CASSPPRADRPYEQYF.

The V call is TRBV28, the J call TRBJ2-1, with TRBD2 matching 7 bases. The CDR3 has 13 amino acids. Losses at the gene ends were 8 bases for V and 9 bases for J; bases not matched to a gene: 10. Germline V CDR1 and CDR2: MDHEN, SYDVKM. The CDR3 loop is CASLAGDELEQFF. CDR3 DNA: TGTGCCAGCCTCGCGGGAGATGAACTTGAGCAGTTCTTC.

This clone was detected only once. The chain links TRBV4-2 to TRBJ1-1; maybe TRBD1 (5 bases). The CDR3 is made up of 16 amino acids. Trimming took 1 base from V and 2 from J, leaving 14 bases between them. The germline V gene has CDR1 LGHNA and CDR2 YNFKEQ. As DNA, the CDR3 is TGTGCCAGCAGCCAAGGTCTCAGGGTGCAAAACACTGAAGCTTTCTTT. Translated, it gives CASSQGLRVQNTEAFF.

This sequence joins TRBV5-4 and TRBJ2-3; D not resolved. V was clipped by 4 bases and J by 6 bases, with 6 bases between them. The CDR3 length is 11 residues. CDR1 is SGHNT and CDR2 is YYREEE in the germline V gene (reference sequence). Here the CDR3 reads CASSLWDTQYF. The DNA for the CDR3 is TGTGCCAGCAGCCTCTGGGATACGCAGTATTTT.

The rearrangement links TRBV7-2 to TRBJ2-1; 12 nucleotides line up with TRBD2. The junction had 9 bases not matched to a gene; V was cut back by 2 bases and J by 7 bases. This CDR3 is built from 17 residues. The germline V gene encodes CDR1 SGHTA and CDR2 FQGNSA. CDR3 nucleotide sequence: TGTGCCAGCAGCTTACAAGGTTCGGGGACTAGCGGGAATGAGCAGTTCTTC. Protein sequence: CASSLQGSGTSGNEQFF.

The V call is TRBV11-2, the J call TRBJ2-1; D is perhaps TRBD1 (5 bases). The CDR3 is made up of 17 amino acids. The V end was cut by 2 bases, the J end by 6 bases, with 20 bases between. CDR1 SGHAT and CDR2 FQNNGV come from the germline V gene. The CDR3 spells CASSLYMGLGQGNEQFF. The CDR3 DNA sequence: TGTGCCAGCAGCTTATATATGGGGTTGGGGCAGGGCAATGAGCAGTTCTTC.

The chain links TRBV18 to TRBJ1-3; D remains ambiguous. V was clipped by 2 bases and J by 0 bases, with 14 bases between them. Per germline, CDR1 KGHSH and CDR2 LQKENI. The CDR3 has 17 residues. CDR3 in amino acids: CASSPLVGWNSGNTIYF. CDR3 bases: TGTGCCAGCTCACCATTGGTAGGGTGGAACTCTGGAAACACCATATATTTT.

This clone was seen only once. This chain uses TRBV19 with TRBJ1-5; D possibly corresponds to TRBD1 (5 bases). The CDR3 runs to 17 residues. The germline gives CDR1 LNHDA, CDR2 SQIVND (reference sequence). Between the trimmed V and J ends, which lost 2 bases and 5 bases, there was a span of 19 bases. The CDR3 region has the DNA TGTGCCAGTAGTATATTTGGCCGGGGGATAGGAGATCAGCCCCAGCATTTT. Protein product: CASSIFGRGIGDQPQHF.

This chain links TRBV4-1 with TRBJ2-1, with 8 bases that match TRBD2. CDR3 length: 14 amino acids. J gave up 6 bases and V 1 base, and 2 bases lay outside the gene matches. Germline V gives CDR1 MGHRA, CDR2 YSYEKL. CDR3 DNA sequence: TGCGCCAGCAGCCAAGGACTAGCGCGCAATGAGCAGTTCTTC. This encodes CASSQGLARNEQFF.

The chain recombines TRBV6-1 with TRBJ2-1, with D unclear. Germline values: CDR1 MNHNS, CDR2 SASEGT. The ends were cut back, 1 base at V and 4 bases at J, with 14 bases in the middle. The CDR3 has 16 residues. CDR3 DNA: TGTGCCAGCAGTGAAGAGTTACACCGAAAATACAATGAGCAGTTCTTC. Amino acids: CASSEELHRKYNEQFF.

The genes are TRBV7-2 and TRBJ2-7, with 9 nucleotides matching TRBD1. V dropped 0 bases and J dropped 3; count of bases not matched to a gene: 3. From germline, CDR1 is SGHTA and CDR2 FQGNSA. CDR3 length: 15 amino acids. DNA of the CDR3: TGTGCCAGCAGCTTAGCCGGGACAGGGCACTACGAGCAGTACTTC. Its protein is CASSLAGTGHYEQYF.

This rearrangement joins TRBV2 to TRBJ1-3; a possible D gene is TRBD1 (5 bases). CDR3 length: 16 residues. The ends were cut back, 2 bases at V and 0 bases at J, with 11 bases in the middle. Looked up from germline, CDR1 is SNHLY and CDR2 is FYNNEI. CDR3 in amino acids: CASSEQGLSSGNTIYF. For the CDR3, the DNA is TGTGCCAGCAGTGAACAGGGACTGAGCTCTGGAAACACCATATATTTT.

The chain joins TRBV4-1 to TRBJ2-7; 14 bases map to TRBD2. CDR1 MGHRA and CDR2 YSYEKL come from the germline V gene. J lost 1 base, V lost 5 bases, and 10 bases had no gene match. CDR3 length: 18 amino acids. CDR3 amino acids: CASSVRGLAGGLSYEQYF. CDR3 DNA sequence: TGCGCCAGCAGCGTACGTGGACTAGCGGGAGGTCTTTCCTACGAGCAGTACTTC.

The chain uses TRBV20-1 and TRBJ1-2; D gene unclear. CDR1 DFQATT and CDR2 SNEGSKA come from the germline V gene (reference sequence). The germline V and J ends were trimmed by 5 bases and 7 bases, with 11 bases remaining between them. CDR3 size: 11 residues. The CDR3 loop is CSAEHLGGYTF. CDR3 nucleotides: TGCAGTGCTGAACACCTGGGTGGCTACACCTTC.

CDR3: CAWSYGDTQYF. The CDR3 DNA reads TGTGCCTGGAGTTACGGGGATACGCAGTATTTT. The chain joins TRBV30 to TRBJ2-3; D call uncertain. This CDR3 is built from 11 residues. The germline gives CDR1 GTSNPN, CDR2 SVGIG (reference sequence). The V end lost 2 bases, the J end lost 6 bases, and 6 bases lay between the germline ends. The full variable domain, in which reference TRBV30 and TRBJ2-3 provide the parts outside the CDR3, is SQTIHQWPATLVQPVGSPLSLECTVEGTSNPNLYWYRQAAGRGLQLLFYSVGIGQISSEVPQNLSASRPQDRQFILSSKKLLLSDSGFYLCAWSYGDTQYFGPGTRLTVL.

V usage is TRBV19 and J usage is TRBJ2-1, with 8 bases identical to TRBD2. Trimming at V came to 9 bases and at J to 15 bases, leaving 13 bases not matched to a gene. Germline V gene data show CDR1 as LNHDA and CDR2 as SQIVND (reference sequence). CDR3 length: 12 residues. The CDR3 protein is CARKFGRTSWFF. The CDR3 nucleotides read TGTGCCAGGAAGTTTGGCCGGACTAGCTGGTTCTTC. Filled out from reference TRBV19 and TRBJ2-1, the complete variable domain reads DGGITQSPKYLFRKEGQNVTLSCEQNLNHDAMYWYRQDPGQGLRLIYYSQIVNDFQKGDIAEGYSVSREKKESFPLTVTSAQKNPTAFYLCARKFGRTSWFFGPGTRLTVL.

CDR3 residues: CASSFGAGQVLNTEAFF. The CDR3 DNA reads TGCGCCAGCAGCTTTGGGGCCGGACAGGTCCTGAACACTGAAGCTTTCTTT. The rearrangement uses TRBV5-1 and TRBJ1-1; 7 nucleotides agree with TRBD1. The CDR3 is made up of 17 amino acids. Germline CDR1 SGHRS, CDR2 YFSETQ. V lost 2 bases to trimming and J lost 0 bases; unmatched junction nucleotides: 10.

The V and J genes are TRBV6-5 and TRBJ2-7; maybe TRBD2 (6 bases). V was clipped by 0 bases and J by 3 bases, with 15 bases between them. The V gene's germline CDR1 is MNHEY and CDR2 SVGAGI. This CDR3 comprises 16 residues. CDR3 sequence (DNA): TGTGCCAGCAGTTACTCAGTGGGAGGCTCTTTCTACGAGCAGTACTTC. Translated, it gives CASSYSVGGSFYEQYF.

CDR3 DNA: TGTGCCAGCAGCCAGAGGACTAGCGGGCGACAAGAGACCCAGTACTTC. As protein: CASSQRTSGRQETQYF. The J gene is TRBJ2-5, the V gene TRBV14; the match to TRBD2 covers 11 bases. V shed 3 bases, J shed 2 bases, and the junction held 5 bases outside the gene matches. The CDR3 is 16 residues long. CDR1 and CDR2 from the germline V gene are SGHDN and FVKESK.